The 17 T cell receptor beta chains presented below share a single source sample, sequenced in a study of shared clonotypes between healthy human individuals. Generated by immunoSEQ multiplex PCR, the TCRdb table keeps only in-frame clones and is missing some. The table has about 2.5 million clones, less than 95% seen once; the top ten hold approximately 0.41%. The specimen was naive CD4+ T cells from PBMCs. Specified subset: CD45RA+ positively selected. The receptors were gathered from a man aged 18 to 30 in good health. Some clones in this sample may be carry-over from other donors' samples.

Regarding this clone: Other DNA sequences in the same sample also yield this CDR3. The CDR3 here is CASSQSVNTEAFF. The CDR3 DNA reads as TGTGCCAGCAGCCAATCTGTGAACACTGAAGCTTTCTTT. The chain recombines TRBV14 with TRBJ1-1; no definite D call. This CDR3 is built from 13 residues. Trimming took off 2 bases at V and 0 bases at J, with 4 bases between the two ends. Germline-derived CDR1 and CDR2 are SGHDN and FVKESK.

This clone was seen more than once but under ten times. The chain joins TRBV9 to TRBJ2-1; 9 bases line up with TRBD2. This CDR3 spans 15 amino acids. V shed 3 bases, J shed 5 bases, and the junction held 6 bases outside the gene matches. Germline V gene lookup returns CDR1 SGDLS and CDR2 YYNGEE. The CDR3 DNA follows: TGTGCCAGCAGCGCCCGGACTAGCGACCACAATGAGCAGTTCTTC. Translating it yields CASSARTSDHNEQFF.

The table lists this clone with a count of one. V and J are TRBV6-6 and TRBJ2-7, with 7 bases aligning to TRBD2. Germline V gene data show CDR1 as MNHNY and CDR2 as SVGAGI (reference sequence). J was trimmed by 3 bases and V by 6 bases; bases with no gene match: 8. This CDR3 has 14 amino acids. CDR3 region: CASSHRAGDYEQYF. CDR3 coding DNA: TGTGCCAGCAGCCACCGGGCGGGGGACTACGAGCAGTACTTC.

Only a few counts were recorded for this clone. V usage is TRBV30 and J usage is TRBJ1-1; D might be TRBD1 (5 bases). This CDR3 contains 14 residues. The ends were cut back, 4 bases at V and 3 bases at J, with 15 bases in the middle. In germline, CDR1 is GTSNPN, CDR2 SVGIG (reference sequence). CDR3 loop: CAWTGAQGYTEAFF. CDR3 DNA: TGTGCCTGGACCGGTGCTCAGGGCTACACTGAAGCTTTCTTT.

The V and J genes are TRBV30 and TRBJ2-4, with D maybe TRBD1 (6 bases). The germline V gene has CDR1 GTSNPN and CDR2 SVGIG (reference sequence). Trimming removed 0 bases at V and 3 bases at J, with 9 bases between. The CDR3 has 14 residues. Here the CDR3 DNA reads TGTGCCTGGAGTGTATACAGGGTCAAAAACATTCAGTACTTC. Encoded protein: CAWSVYRVKNIQYF.

The chain uses TRBV7-3 and TRBJ2-5; no reliable D call. The V end was cut by 5 bases, the J end by 4 bases, with 17 bases between. The CDR3 consists of 15 residues. CDR1 SGHTA and CDR2 FQGTGA come from the germline V gene. Written as DNA, the CDR3 is TGTGCCAGCAGCCCCACAGTCATCGCAGTAGAGACCCAGTACTTC. Amino acids: CASSPTVIAVETQYF.

CDR3 sequence: CASSFWERYNEQFF. DNA for the CDR3: TGTGCCAGCAGCTTTTGGGAGAGGTACAATGAGCAGTTCTTC. This chain uses TRBV21-1 with TRBJ2-1; the D segment call TRBD2 is taken from the table without a DNA check. TRBV21-1 is classified as a pseudogene. The CDR3 extends over 14 amino acids.

The chain carries TRBV5-1 and TRBJ2-2; 7 nucleotides align to TRBD1. Germline trimming cut 6 bases from V and 1 base from J; bases unmatched to any gene: 6. CDR1 and CDR2 (germline): SGHRS, YFSETQ. This CDR3 region has 15 residues. The CDR3 loop is CASKGQSLNTGELFF. The CDR3, as DNA: TGCGCCAGCAAGGGACAGTCACTGAACACCGGGGAGCTGTTTTTT.

This chain links TRBV6-6 with TRBJ1-6, with 8 bases matching TRBD1. The J segment lost 10 bases and the V segment lost 0 bases, leaving 5 bases of the junction unmatched. The germline gives CDR1 MNHNY, CDR2 SVGAGI (reference sequence). This CDR3 region has 15 residues. The CDR3: CASSYSGQVGSPLHF. DNA for the CDR3: TGTGCCAGCAGTTACTCGGGACAGGTCGGCTCACCCCTCCACTTT.

This chain joins TRBV6-6 and TRBJ2-3, with D maybe TRBD2 (6 bases). V lost 7 bases and J lost 0, with 17 bases in between. There are 16 residues in the CDR3. Germline values: CDR1 MNHNY, CDR2 SVGAGI (reference sequence). The CDR3 nucleotides are TGTGCCAGCACCGTTACCCGGGGGTCCAGCACAGATACGCAGTATTTT. It encodes CASTVTRGSSTDTQYF.

The chain combines TRBV28 with TRBJ2-7, with TRBD1 matching 9 bases. V shed 5 bases and J 2 bases; nucleotides not matched to a gene: 7. Germline loops: CDR1 MDHEN, CDR2 SYDVKM. The length of the CDR3 is 15 residues. Here the CDR3 reads CASSPGTGRTYEQYF. The DNA for the CDR3 is TGTGCCAGCAGTCCGGGGACAGGGAGAACCTACGAGCAGTACTTC. The full variable domain, its missing parts supplied by reference TRBV28 and TRBJ2-7, is DVKVTQSSRYLVKRTGEKVFLECVQDMDHENMFWYRQDPGLGLRLIYFSYDVKMKEKGDIPEGYSVSREKKERFSLILESASTNQTSMYLCASSPGTGRTYEQYFGPGTRLTVT.

J is TRBJ2-1 and V is TRBV4-3, with D possibly called TRBD1 or TRBD2 (5 bases each). Trimming stripped 4 bases from V and 1 base from J, with 11 bases between. CDR3 length: 15 amino acids. The germline V gene encodes CDR1 LGHNA and CDR2 YSLEER. DNA for the CDR3: TGCGCCAGCAGCCCTCGGGGCCGATCCTACAATGAGCAGTTCTTC. It specifies CASSPRGRSYNEQFF.

The chain couples TRBV25-1 to TRBJ1-3; D unclear. CDR1 and CDR2 (germline): MGHDK, SYGVNS. The CDR3 loop spans 15 amino acids. Trimming shortened V by 3 bases and J by 0 bases, and 9 bases separated the two germline ends. CDR3 DNA: TGTGCCAGCAGTGAGTTAAGCAACTCTGGAAACACCATATATTTT. Translated, it gives CASSELSNSGNTIYF.

The rearrangement uses TRBV9 and TRBJ2-3; D uncertain. Germline V CDR1 and CDR2: SGDLS, YYNGEE. The CDR3 is 14 residues long. V shed 0 bases and J shed 2 bases, with 7 bases lying between them. The CDR3 sequence: CASSVVDITDTQYF. The CDR3 DNA is TGTGCCAGCAGCGTAGTGGATATCACAGATACGCAGTATTTT.

This sequence joins TRBV4-3 and TRBJ1-4; TRBD1 is a possible D gene (6 bases). The CDR3 consists of 19 residues. The V end was cut by 3 bases, the J end by 0 bases, with 20 bases between. Per the germline V gene, CDR1 is LGHNA and CDR2 is YSLEER. CDR3 protein: CASSQRVTGLDPTNEKLFF. CDR3 bases: TGCGCCAGCAGCCAGAGGGTGACAGGCCTAGACCCAACTAATGAAAAACTGTTTTTT.

Worth noting for this clone: The same CDR3 also results from other DNA sequences found in this sample. The chain couples TRBV27 to TRBJ2-3, with D perhaps TRBD1 (5 bases). CDR1 is MNHEY and CDR2 is SMNVEV in the germline V gene (reference sequence). Trimming took 3 bases from V and 3 from J, leaving 7 bases between them. The CDR3 has 13 amino acids. The CDR3 loop is CASSFQGTDTQYF. CDR3 nucleotide sequence: TGTGCCAGCAGTTTTCAGGGTACAGATACGCAGTATTTT.

CDR3 region: CASSPNRGQGNTIYF. CDR3 bases: TGCGCCAGCAGCCCCAACAGGGGGCAAGGAAACACCATATATTTT. The rearrangement joins TRBV5-1 to TRBJ1-3, with 9 bases that match TRBD1. The germline V gene has CDR1 SGHRS and CDR2 YFSETQ. Unmatched junction bases numbered 6, after V lost 4 bases and J lost 4 bases. CDR3 length equals 15 residues. Based on the CDR3 plus reference TRBV5-1 and TRBJ1-3, the full variable domain is KAGVTQTPRYLIKTRGQQVTLSCSPISGHRSVSWYQQTPGQGLQFLFEYFSETQRNKGNFPGRFSGRQFSNSRSEMNVSTLELGDSALYLCASSPNRGQGNTIYFGEGSWLTVV.